This TCR beta chain stems from a study of blood T cell repertoires in COVID-19. The data were produced by immunoSEQ multiplex PCR, yet TCRdb's version contains in-frame clones alone and is incomplete. The profile covers some 180,000 clones, with around 90% appearing a single time and around 0.53% taken by the ten largest. Looked up from germline, CDR1 is SGHRS and CDR2 is YFSETQ. Deletions cut 0 bases from V and 6 bases from J, with 9 bases between. The CDR3 totals 13 residues. What was sequenced was peripheral blood. This TCR was recovered from a man over 45 with acute or convalescent COVID-19. The V and J genes are TRBV5-1 and TRBJ1-2; D uncertain. The CDR3 DNA reads TGCGCCAGCAGCTTGGGGGGTAGCGATGGCTACACCTTC. Protein product: CASSLGGSDGYTF.